The present T cell receptor beta chain was sequenced within a study of blood T cell repertoires in COVID-19. This clone has only one observation. Sequencing was performed with immunoSEQ multiplex PCR; in TCRdb, only in-frame clones are kept and a portion is missing. The repertoire holds around 250,000 clones, roughly 88% seen once, with approximately 1.9% in the top ten. Trimming removed 6 bases from V and 0 bases from J; junction bases left unmatched: 14. The CDR3 has 18 residues. Germline lookup yields CDR1 SNHLY and CDR2 FYNNEI. This TCR was sampled from a woman between 50 and 59 years old who had recovered from COVID-19. The sequenced sample was PBMCs or T cells enriched from blood (not recorded which). This chain connects TRBV2 to TRBJ2-3, with TRBD2 matching over 8 bases. The CDR3 sequence is CASSDLAGWGPSTDTQYF. CDR3 nucleotides: TGTGCCAGCAGCGACTTAGCGGGGTGGGGGCCTAGCACAGATACGCAGTATTTT.